This is a list of T cell receptor beta chains from one sample in a study of read filtering for tumor transcriptome and immune sequencing. TCRdb re-derived calls from the reads in MiXCR, one entry per CDR3 protein. In the table there are around 20,000 distinct CDR3 sequences, 22% of which are singletons. Source material: a population of CD138-negative cells sorted from bone marrow. The receptors come from a donor over 35 with multiple myeloma. CDR3s include the opening cysteine and the closing phenylalanine or tryptophan. The D gene is left open where the match is weak. Size tells how often a clone was seen (once, few, many) or the class of an expanded clone, and some rows leave it out.

j_call	d_call	v_call	clone_size	cdr3_aa	cdr3_nt
TRBJ1-5	-	TRBV2	few	CASSVRPETSQPQHF	TGTGCCAGCAGTGTAAGGCCCGAGACGAGTCAGCCCCAGCATTTT
TRBJ2-7	-	TRBV28	few	CASSLSAGYEQYF	TGTGCCAGCAGTTTATCCGCGGGTTACGAGCAGTACTTC
TRBJ2-1	TRBD2	TRBV28	many	CASSHNTRTSGHNEQFF	TGTGCCAGCAGCCATAACACCCGGACTAGCGGCCACAATGAGCAGTTCTTC
TRBJ2-3	-	TRBV19	many	CASSKEAGKGADTQYF	TGTGCCAGTAGTAAGGAGGCAGGTAAAGGAGCAGATACGCAGTATTTT
TRBJ2-3	-	TRBV4-1	many	CASSQVTSKAGDTQYF	TGCGCCAGCAGCCAAGTTACTAGCAAAGCGGGAGATACGCAGTATTTT
TRBJ2-1	TRBD2	TRBV7-3	many	CASSPRASGLNEQFF	TGTGCCAGCAGCCCCCGGGCTAGCGGCCTCAATGAGCAGTTCTTC
TRBJ2-2	-	TRBV5-1	-	CASSPGHLGTGELFF	TGCGCCAGCAGCCCGGGACACTTGGGCACCGGGGAGCTGTTTTTT
TRBJ2-2	TRBD2	TRBV19	medium-sized	CATRTSGTGGELFF	TGTGCCACCCGGACTAGCGGGACCGGCGGGGAGCTGTTTTTT
TRBJ2-2	-	TRBV28	few	CASSFAGGAVNTGELFF	TGTGCCAGCAGTTTCGCTGGCGGGGCGGTGAACACCGGGGAGCTGTTTTTT
TRBJ2-7	-	TRBV6-1	many	CASSEGGNYEQYF	TGTGCCAGCAGTGAAGGCGGGAACTACGAGCAGTACTTC
TRBJ2-5	TRBD1	TRBV5-1	-	CASSLSAQGSEGQYF	TGCGCCAGCAGCTTGAGCGCACAGGGGTCAGAGGGCCAGTACTTC
TRBJ2-4	-	TRBV7-2	many	CASSSGTDIQYF	TGTGCCAGCAGCTCAGGGACGGACATTCAGTACTTC
TRBJ2-1	-	TRBV18	many	CASSRPGDNEQFF	TGTGCCAGCTCTCGTCCGGGAGACAATGAGCAGTTCTTC
TRBJ2-7	-	TRBV7-2	few	CASSPPSKSSYEQYF	TGTGCCAGCAGCCCACCCTCTAAGAGCTCCTACGAGCAGTACTTC
TRBJ2-1	-	TRBV7-9	many	CASSMGLNNEQFF	TGTGCCAGCAGCATGGGACTGAACAATGAGCAGTTCTTC
TRBJ2-7	-	TRBV18	many	CASSPRGDEQYF	TGTGCCAGCTCACCACGCGGGGACGAGCAGTACTTC
TRBJ2-1	-	TRBV7-9	medium-sized	CASSLAARIDEQFF	TGTGCCAGCAGCTTAGCGGCCCGAATCGATGAGCAGTTCTTC
TRBJ2-7	TRBD2	TRBV5-4	many	CASSLGLAKYSYEQYF	TGTGCCAGCAGCTTGGGACTAGCGAAGTACTCCTACGAGCAGTACTTC
TRBJ2-5	-	TRBV28	many	CASSFTAAQETQYF	TGTGCCAGCAGTTTCACGGCAGCCCAAGAGACCCAGTACTTC
TRBJ2-1	TRBD2	TRBV29-1	-	CSVVRLARETRNEQFF	TGCAGCGTTGTCAGACTAGCGCGGGAGACGAGAAATGAGCAGTTCTTC
TRBJ2-1	TRBD2	TRBV18	many	CASSGGLAGVNEQFF	TGTGCCAGCTCGGGGGGACTAGCGGGAGTCAATGAGCAGTTCTTC
TRBJ2-1	-	TRBV29-1	few	CSVVALAEQFF	TGCAGCGTTGTAGCACTTGCAGAGCAGTTCTTC
TRBJ1-1	-	TRBV4-2	many	CASTAGRGTEAFF	TGTGCCAGCACCGCCGGACGCGGCACTGAAGCTTTCTTT
TRBJ2-5	TRBD2	TRBV28	many	CASIGLALRETQYF	TGTGCCAGCATTGGACTAGCCCTGAGGGAGACCCAGTACTTC
TRBJ2-3	TRBD2	TRBV28	many	CASRPGFSGRASDTQYF	TGTGCCAGCAGACCCGGTTTTAGCGGGAGGGCCTCAGATACGCAGTATTTT
TRBJ2-2	TRBD2	TRBV18	few	CASSRLLAADTGELFF	TGTGCCAGCTCACGTCTACTAGCGGCAGACACCGGGGAGCTGTTTTTT
TRBJ2-1	TRBD2	TRBV7-9	many	CASSSFRTSGGRVGNEQFF	TGTGCCAGCAGCTCTTTCCGAACCTCAGGAGGGAGGGTCGGGAATGAGCAGTTCTTC
TRBJ2-3	-	TRBV9	large	CASSVEHSTDTQYF	TGTGCCAGCAGCGTAGAACATAGCACAGATACGCAGTATTTT
TRBJ1-1	TRBD1	TRBV5-4	-	CASSFLGRGPNTEAFF	TGTGCCAGCAGCTTTTTAGGCAGGGGGCCGAACACTGAAGCTTTCTTT
TRBJ1-5	-	TRBV6-6	few	CASSYGAQPQHF	TGTGCCAGCAGTTACGGCGCTCAGCCCCAGCATTTT
TRBJ2-7	TRBD2	TRBV2	many	CASSDGGAYEQYF	TGTGCCAGCAGTGATGGGGGGGCCTACGAGCAGTACTTC
TRBJ2-7	-	TRBV19	-	CASSRFGQYEQYF	TGTGCCAGTAGCAGATTTGGACAGTACGAGCAGTACTTC
TRBJ2-5	TRBD2	TRBV7-6	many	CASSLGTSGRETQYF	TGTGCCAGCAGCTTAGGGACTAGCGGGCGAGAGACCCAGTACTTC
TRBJ2-1	-	TRBV11-2	many	CASSSPLGSYNEQFF	TGTGCCAGCAGCTCACCATTAGGCTCCTACAATGAGCAGTTCTTC
TRBJ2-1	-	TRBV2	-	CASSGGTTPNNEQFF	TGTGCCAGCAGTGGGGGGACCACCCCAAACAATGAGCAGTTCTTC